The clone carrying this T cell receptor (beta chain) was picked up many times. This entry comes from a study of Graves' ophthalmopathy and Graves' hyperthyroidism. RNA transcripts served as template for amplifying TCR beta CDR3 sequences. First-round RT-PCR with HTBI primers preceded a second-round multiplex PCR. A single record per CDR3 protein comes from TCRdb applying MiXCR to the multiplex PCR reads. This table has hundreds of thousands of distinct CDR3 sequences, about 20% appearing once. Germline values: CDR1 MDHEN, CDR2 SYDVKM. The ends were cut back, 7 bases at V and 6 bases at J, with 10 bases in the middle. The CDR3 sequence is 13 residues long.

The V call is TRBV28, the J call TRBJ1-6, with D possibly matching TRBD1 (5 bases). This TCR came from a woman aged 18-29 years with stable Graves' hyperthyroidism. Some clones in this sample may be carry-over from other donors' samples. The sample was peripheral blood. CDR3 DNA sequence: TGTGCCAGCATCAGGGACCGTAATTCACCCCTCCACTTT. This translates into CASIRDRNSPLHF.